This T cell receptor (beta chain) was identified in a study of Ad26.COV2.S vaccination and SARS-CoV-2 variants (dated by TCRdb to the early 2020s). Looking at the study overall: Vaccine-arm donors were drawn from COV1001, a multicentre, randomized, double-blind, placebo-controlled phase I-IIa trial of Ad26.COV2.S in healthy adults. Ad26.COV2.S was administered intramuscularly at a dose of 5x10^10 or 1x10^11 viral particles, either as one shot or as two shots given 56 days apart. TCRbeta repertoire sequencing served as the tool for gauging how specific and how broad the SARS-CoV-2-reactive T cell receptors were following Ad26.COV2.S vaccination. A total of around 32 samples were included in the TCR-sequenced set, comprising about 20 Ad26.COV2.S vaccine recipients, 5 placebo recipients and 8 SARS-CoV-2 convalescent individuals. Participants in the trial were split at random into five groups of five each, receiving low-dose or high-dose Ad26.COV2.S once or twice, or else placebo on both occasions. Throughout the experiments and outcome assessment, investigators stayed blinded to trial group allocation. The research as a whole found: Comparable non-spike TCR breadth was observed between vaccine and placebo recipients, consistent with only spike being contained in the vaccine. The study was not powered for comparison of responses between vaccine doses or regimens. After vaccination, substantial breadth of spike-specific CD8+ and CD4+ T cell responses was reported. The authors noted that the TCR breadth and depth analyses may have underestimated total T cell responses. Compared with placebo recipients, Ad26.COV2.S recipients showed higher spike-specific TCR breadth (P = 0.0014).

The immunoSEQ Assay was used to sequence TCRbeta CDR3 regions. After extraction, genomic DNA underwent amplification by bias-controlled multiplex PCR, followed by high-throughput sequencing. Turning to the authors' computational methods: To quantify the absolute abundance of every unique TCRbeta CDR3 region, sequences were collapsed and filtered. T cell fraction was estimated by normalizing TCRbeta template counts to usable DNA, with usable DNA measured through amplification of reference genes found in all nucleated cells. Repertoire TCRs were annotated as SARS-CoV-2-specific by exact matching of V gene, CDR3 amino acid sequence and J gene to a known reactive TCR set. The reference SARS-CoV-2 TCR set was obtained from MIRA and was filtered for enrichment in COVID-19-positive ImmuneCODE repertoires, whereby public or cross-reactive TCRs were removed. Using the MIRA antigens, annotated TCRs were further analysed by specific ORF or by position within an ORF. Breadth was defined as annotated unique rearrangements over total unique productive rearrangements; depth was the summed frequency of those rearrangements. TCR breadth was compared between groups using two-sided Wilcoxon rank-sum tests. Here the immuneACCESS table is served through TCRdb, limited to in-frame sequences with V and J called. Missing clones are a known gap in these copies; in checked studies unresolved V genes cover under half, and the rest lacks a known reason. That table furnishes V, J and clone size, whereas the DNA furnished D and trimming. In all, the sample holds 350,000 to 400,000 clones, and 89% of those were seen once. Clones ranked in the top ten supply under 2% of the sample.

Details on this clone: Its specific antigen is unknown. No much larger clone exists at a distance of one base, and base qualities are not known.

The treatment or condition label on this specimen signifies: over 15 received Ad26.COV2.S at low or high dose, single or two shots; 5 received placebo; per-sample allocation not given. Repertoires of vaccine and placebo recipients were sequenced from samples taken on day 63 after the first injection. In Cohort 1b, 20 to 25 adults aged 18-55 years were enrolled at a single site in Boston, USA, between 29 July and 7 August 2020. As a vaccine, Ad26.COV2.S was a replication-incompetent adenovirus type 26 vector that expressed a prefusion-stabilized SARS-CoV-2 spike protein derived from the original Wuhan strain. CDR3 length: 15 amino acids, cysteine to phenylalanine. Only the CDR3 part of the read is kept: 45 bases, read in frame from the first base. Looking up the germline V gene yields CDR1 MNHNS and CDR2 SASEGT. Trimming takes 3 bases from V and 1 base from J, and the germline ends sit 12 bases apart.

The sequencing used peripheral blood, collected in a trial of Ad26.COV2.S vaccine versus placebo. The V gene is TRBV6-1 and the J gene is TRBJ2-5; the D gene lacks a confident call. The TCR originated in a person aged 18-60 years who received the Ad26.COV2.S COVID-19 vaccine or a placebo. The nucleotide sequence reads TGTGCCAGCAGTGACACAGCCCTTCCCCAAGAGACCCAGTACTTC. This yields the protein CASSDTALPQETQYF.